What follows is one TCR beta chain and its context. The antigen is undetermined. This record comes from a study of cytomegalovirus exposure and HLA in healthy donors. PCR employed 60 Vbeta and 13 Jbeta primers. The repertoire was sequenced with immunoSEQ multiplex PCR; TCRdb's copy has only in-frame clones and lacks some. The sample consists of 150,000 to 200,000 clones, 80% of them appearing once. Broader study findings: Cytomegalovirus association was listed for 150 to 200 TCR beta chains.

This CDR3 is 12 amino acids long. Germline values: CDR1 MNHNS, CDR2 SASEGT. The V segment lost 9 bases and the J segment 4 bases; nucleotides outside the gene matches: 5. This receptor was obtained from a woman aged 50 to 60 in good health and CMV-seropositive. The chain links TRBV6-1 to TRBJ1-2; TRBD1 agrees at 7 bases. The sample consisted of PBMCs. This CDR3 is CASQTGIYGYTF. DNA of the CDR3: TGTGCCAGTCAGACAGGGATCTATGGCTACACCTTC.